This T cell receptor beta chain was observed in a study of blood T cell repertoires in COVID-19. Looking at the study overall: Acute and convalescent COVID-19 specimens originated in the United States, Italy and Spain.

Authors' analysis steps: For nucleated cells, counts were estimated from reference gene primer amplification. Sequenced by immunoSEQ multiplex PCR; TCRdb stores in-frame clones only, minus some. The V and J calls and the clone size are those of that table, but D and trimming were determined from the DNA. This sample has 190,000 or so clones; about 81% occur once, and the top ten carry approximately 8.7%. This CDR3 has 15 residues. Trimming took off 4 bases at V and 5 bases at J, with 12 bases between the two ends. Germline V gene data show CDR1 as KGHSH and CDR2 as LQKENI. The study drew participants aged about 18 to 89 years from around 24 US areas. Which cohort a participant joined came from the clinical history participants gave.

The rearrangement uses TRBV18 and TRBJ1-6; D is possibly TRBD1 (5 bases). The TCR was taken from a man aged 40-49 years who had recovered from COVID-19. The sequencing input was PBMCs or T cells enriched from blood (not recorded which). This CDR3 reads CASSRSTANNSPLHF. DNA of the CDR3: TGTGCCAGCTCACGATCGACAGCTAATAATTCACCCCTCCACTTT. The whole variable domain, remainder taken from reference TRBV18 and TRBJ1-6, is NAGVMQNPRHLVRRRGQEARLRCSPMKGHSHVYWYRQLPEEGLKFMVYLQKENIIDESGMPKERFSAEFPKEGPSILRIQQVVRGDSAAYFCASSRSTANNSPLHFGNGTRLTVT.